These T cell receptor beta chains were read from a single sample in a study of graft-versus-host responses after intestinal transplantation. No antigen is known for these receptors. Assay used: immunoSEQ multiplex PCR; TCRdb lists only in-frame clones, some missing. In the table there are roughly 120,000 clones, more than 85% of which are singletons. The sequencing here drew on unstimulated CD8+ T cells sorted from spleen or lymph node cells, taken before transplant. These receptors came from a human donor who was the organ donor for an intestinal transplant. Each CDR3 is given with its conserved first and last residue. A D gene is named only where the DNA matches it firmly. Not every row has a clone size; where given, it reads once, few, many or a size class.

j_call,clone_size,v_call,d_call,cdr3_nt,cdr3_aa
TRBJ1-2,.,TRBV16,TRBD1,TGTGCCAGCAGCCCTGGGACAGGTTATAACTATGGCTACACCTTC,CASSPGTGYNYGYTF
TRBJ2-3,.,TRBV11-2,.,TGTGCCAGCAGCTTAGATTGGGGCGCTAGCACAGATACGCAGTATTTT,CASSLDWGASTDTQYF
TRBJ2-2,.,TRBV9,.,TGTGCCAGCAGCGTGGACAACACCGGGGAGCTGTTTTTT,CASSVDNTGELFF
TRBJ1-2,.,TRBV6-6,.,TGTGCCAGCAGTTTCGTGGCAGGAGGAAACTATGGCTACACCTTC,CASSFVAGGNYGYTF
TRBJ1-2,.,TRBV6-1,.,TGTGCCAGTAAAATACAGGGAGGGTATGGCTACACCTTC,CASKIQGGYGYTF
TRBJ2-1,.,TRBV27,TRBD2,TGTGCCAGCAGTCTAGCGGGAAGGGGCTTCTACAATGAGCAGTTCTTC,CASSLAGRGFYNEQFF
TRBJ2-1,.,TRBV4-1,TRBD2,TGCGCCAGCAGCCCAGGGACTAGCGTCATAGGGGGACGCAATGAGCAGTTCTTC,CASSPGTSVIGGRNEQFF
TRBJ2-3,.,TRBV7-2,.,TGTGCCAGCAGCTTTAACCGGTACACAGATACGCAGTATTTT,CASSFNRYTDTQYF
TRBJ2-1,.,TRBV29-1,.,TGCAGCGTCGTACTATTTTCCATCTACAATGAGCAGTTCTTC,CSVVLFSIYNEQFF
TRBJ1-5,.,TRBV15,.,TGTGCCACCAGCAGGACCAGGGAGGGGAGCAATCAGCCCCAGCATTTT,CATSRTREGSNQPQHF
TRBJ2-7,.,TRBV13,.,TGTGCCAGCAGCTTAGGGTACGAGCAGTACTTC,CASSLGYEQYF
TRBJ1-1,once,TRBV27,TRBD1,TGTGCCAGCAGTTGGTCAGGGGGCGCTTACGGCTACACTGAAGCTTTCTTT,CASSWSGGAYGYTEAFF
TRBJ2-6,.,TRBV9,.,TGTGCCAGCAATACCAGATCCTCTGGGGCCAACGTCCTGACTTTC,CASNTRSSGANVLTF
TRBJ2-1,.,TRBV25-1,.,TGTGCCAGCAGTGATGGGAAACTACCCTCCTACAATGAGCAGTTCTTC,CASSDGKLPSYNEQFF
TRBJ2-1,.,TRBV5-1,.,TGCGCCAGCAGCTTGGCTAGTGGGGCCTACAATGAGCAGTTCTTC,CASSLASGAYNEQFF
TRBJ1-2,.,TRBV2,.,TGTGCCAGCAGTGAGCCGGGTGTGGCCTATGGCTACACCTTC,CASSEPGVAYGYTF
TRBJ2-3,.,TRBV27,.,TGTGCCAGCAGTTCTCGGTGGGGGGGGACATATGGCGTTAGCACAGATACGCAGTATTTT,CASSSRWGGTYGVSTDTQYF
TRBJ2-3,.,TRBV27,.,TGTGCCAGCAATTGGGGGGCAGGTAGCACAGATACGCAGTATTTT,CASNWGAGSTDTQYF
TRBJ2-7,.,TRBV7-6,TRBD2,TGTGCCAGCAGCTTAGAACTAGCGGGCTCCTACGAGCAGTACTTC,CASSLELAGSYEQYF
TRBJ1-1,.,TRBV30,.,TGTGCCTGGAGCAAGGGGCAGGGAACTTTCTTT,CAWSKGQGTFF
TRBJ2-3,.,TRBV27,TRBD1,TGTGCCAGCATGACAGGGCAGACTAGCACAGATACGCAGTATTTT,CASMTGQTSTDTQYF
TRBJ2-1,.,TRBV5-1,TRBD2,TGCGCCAGCAGCTTGGTGACTAGCGGTCTCTCCTACAATGAGCAGTTCTTC,CASSLVTSGLSYNEQFF
TRBJ1-3,once,TRBV15,.,TGTGCCACCAGCAGTCAAACCGGGCGGTTTTACTCTGGAAACACCATATATTTT,CATSSQTGRFYSGNTIYF
TRBJ2-1,.,TRBV27,TRBD1,TGTGCCAGCAGTTTATTGGGGACAGGCGAATACAATGAGCAGTTCTTC,CASSLLGTGEYNEQFF
TRBJ2-7,.,TRBV13,TRBD1,TGTGCCAGCAGCTCGGACAGGGGAGGGGAGCAGTACTTC,CASSSDRGGEQYF
TRBJ1-4,.,TRBV19,.,TGTGCCAGTAGTATCTCGGGACATCCCAATGAAAAACTGTTTTTT,CASSISGHPNEKLFF
TRBJ2-2,few,TRBV7-8,.,TGTGCCAGCAGCCTAGGGGGCACCGGGGAGCTGTTTTTT,CASSLGGTGELFF
TRBJ2-7,once,TRBV2,TRBD2,TGTGCCAGCCACCCCGCCGTAGCGGGAGGCCCCCCCTACGAGCAGTACTTC,CASHPAVAGGPPYEQYF
TRBJ2-3,.,TRBV9,TRBD1,TGTGCCAGCAGCGAGGACAGGGTCACAGATACGCAGTATTTT,CASSEDRVTDTQYF
TRBJ2-5,once,TRBV13,.,TGTGCCAGCAGCTTATCCCAGGGAGACCAAGAGACCCAGTACTTC,CASSLSQGDQETQYF
TRBJ2-7,.,TRBV5-1,.,TGCGCCAGCAGCACGTCCCCTTCCTACGAGCAGTACTTC,CASSTSPSYEQYF
TRBJ1-2,.,TRBV29-1,.,TGCAGCGTTGAAGAAGGGGCGTACTATGGCTACACCTTC,CSVEEGAYYGYTF
TRBJ2-2,.,TRBV2,TRBD2,TGTGCCAGCAGTGTATCGGGAGGGAACACCGGGGAGCTGTTTTTT,CASSVSGGNTGELFF
TRBJ2-3,once,TRBV6-5,.,TGTGCCAGCAGTCCCGTAGGGGCCTTGGGAGATACGCAGTATTTT,CASSPVGALGDTQYF
TRBJ1-5,.,TRBV7-8,.,TGTGCCAGCAGCTCAACAGAGGGCAGTAATAGCAATCAGCCCCAGCATTTT,CASSSTEGSNSNQPQHF
TRBJ1-5,.,TRBV7-6,.,TGTGCCAGCAGCTCACAAAATCAGCCCCAGCATTTT,CASSSQNQPQHF
TRBJ2-1,once,TRBV5-1,.,TGCGCCAGCAGCTTGGATGGATATAGCCAGGGCTCAATAGATGAGCAGTTCTTC,CASSLDGYSQGSIDEQFF
TRBJ2-1,.,TRBV7-9,TRBD2,TGTGCCAGCAGCTCAAGCGGGGCGTCCTACAATGAGCAGTTCTTC,CASSSSGASYNEQFF
TRBJ2-2,.,TRBV6-5,.,TGTGCCAGCAGTTACCCCCCCGGGGAGCTGTTTTTT,CASSYPPGELFF
TRBJ1-3,.,TRBV4-1,TRBD1,TGCGCCAGCAGCCAAACGGGACAGGCTGGAAACACCATATATTTT,CASSQTGQAGNTIYF
TRBJ2-7,once,TRBV7-8,TRBD1,TGTGCCAGCAGCCCTTTCCTAGGGGACAGTGCCTACGAGCAGTACTTC,CASSPFLGDSAYEQYF
TRBJ2-7,.,TRBV19,TRBD2,TGTGCCAGTTCGATCGGTAGCGGGAGCCACGAGCAGTACTTC,CASSIGSGSHEQYF
TRBJ1-4,.,TRBV6-6,.,TGTGCTAGCAGGCTAGACCAGAGTCCAAATGAAAAACTGTTTTTT,CASRLDQSPNEKLFF
TRBJ2-3,.,TRBV4-1,.,TGCGCCAGCAGCCAAGGCCCAACAACAGATACGCAGTATTTT,CASSQGPTTDTQYF
TRBJ1-3,.,TRBV4-1,.,TGCGCCAGCAGCCAAGCTGGTTCTGGAAACACCATATATTTT,CASSQAGSGNTIYF
TRBJ2-7,.,TRBV5-1,TRBD1,TGCGCCAGCAGCTTGGGACAGGGTGCCTACGAGCAGTACTTC,CASSLGQGAYEQYF
TRBJ2-7,.,TRBV7-9,.,TGTGCCAGCAGCCTGTGGGGGGACGAGCAGTACTTC,CASSLWGDEQYF
TRBJ2-5,.,TRBV19,.,TGTGCCAGTAGTGGATCCGAAACCTCAGAGACCCAGTACTTC,CASSGSETSETQYF
TRBJ2-5,.,TRBV12-5,.,TGTGCTAGTGGTTTGAGGAAAGGGGGTCCTCAAGAGACCCAGTACTTC,CASGLRKGGPQETQYF
TRBJ2-5,.,TRBV5-1,TRBD2,TGCGCCAGCAGCGAGAGTTGGGGGGGAGCTGCAGAGACCCAGTACTTC,CASSESWGGAAETQYF
TRBJ2-7,.,TRBV4-3,TRBD2,TGCGCCAGCAGCCAAGAGGCTAGCGGAACCTCCTACGAGCAGTACTTC,CASSQEASGTSYEQYF
TRBJ2-7,.,TRBV11-2,.,TGTGCCAGCAGCCAAGACAGCTACGAGCAGTACTTC,CASSQDSYEQYF
TRBJ1-1,few,TRBV6-1,.,TGTGCCAGCTCAACCGGGGAGGGTGAAGCTTTCTTT,CASSTGEGEAFF
TRBJ2-2,.,TRBV7-9,TRBD1,TGTGCCAGCAGCTTAGAACAGGGGGACACCGGGGAGCTGTTTTTT,CASSLEQGDTGELFF
TRBJ2-1,.,TRBV11-2,.,TGTGCCAGCAGCTCCCGCGGGGGCTTCTCCTACAATGAGCAGTTCTTC,CASSSRGGFSYNEQFF